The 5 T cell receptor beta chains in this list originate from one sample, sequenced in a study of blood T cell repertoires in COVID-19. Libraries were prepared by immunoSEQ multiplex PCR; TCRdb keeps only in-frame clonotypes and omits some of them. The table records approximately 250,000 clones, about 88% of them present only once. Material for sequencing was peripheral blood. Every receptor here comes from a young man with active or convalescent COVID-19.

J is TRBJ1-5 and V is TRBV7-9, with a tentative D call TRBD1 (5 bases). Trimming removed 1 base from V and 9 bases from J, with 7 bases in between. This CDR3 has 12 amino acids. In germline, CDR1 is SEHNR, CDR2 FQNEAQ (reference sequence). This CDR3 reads CASSLEGLPQHF. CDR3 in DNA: TGTGCCAGCAGCTTAGAGGGGTTGCCCCAGCATTTT.

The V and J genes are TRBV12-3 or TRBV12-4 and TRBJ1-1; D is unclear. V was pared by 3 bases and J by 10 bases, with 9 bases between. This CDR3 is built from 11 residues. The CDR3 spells CASSFEGSAFF. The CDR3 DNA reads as TGTGCCAGCAGTTTCGAGGGTTCAGCTTTCTTT.

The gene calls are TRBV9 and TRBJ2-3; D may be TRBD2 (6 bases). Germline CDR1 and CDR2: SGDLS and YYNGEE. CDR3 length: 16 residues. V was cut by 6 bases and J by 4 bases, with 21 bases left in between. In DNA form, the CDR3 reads TGTGCCAGCACATCGGGGCGGGCGGGATTCGCAGATACGCAGTATTTT. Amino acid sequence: CASTSGRAGFADTQYF.

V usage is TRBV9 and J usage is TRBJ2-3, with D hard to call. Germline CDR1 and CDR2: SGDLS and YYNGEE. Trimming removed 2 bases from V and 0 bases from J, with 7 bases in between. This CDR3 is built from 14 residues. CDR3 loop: CASSVTVSTDTQYF. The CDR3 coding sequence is TGTGCCAGCAGCGTCACAGTTAGCACAGATACGCAGTATTTT.

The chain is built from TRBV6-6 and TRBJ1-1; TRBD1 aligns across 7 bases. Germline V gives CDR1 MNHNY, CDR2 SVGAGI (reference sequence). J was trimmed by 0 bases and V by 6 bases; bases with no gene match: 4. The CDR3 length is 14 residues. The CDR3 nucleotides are TGTGCCAGCAGCGGGACAGCCATGAACACTGAAGCTTTCTTT. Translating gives CASSGTAMNTEAFF.